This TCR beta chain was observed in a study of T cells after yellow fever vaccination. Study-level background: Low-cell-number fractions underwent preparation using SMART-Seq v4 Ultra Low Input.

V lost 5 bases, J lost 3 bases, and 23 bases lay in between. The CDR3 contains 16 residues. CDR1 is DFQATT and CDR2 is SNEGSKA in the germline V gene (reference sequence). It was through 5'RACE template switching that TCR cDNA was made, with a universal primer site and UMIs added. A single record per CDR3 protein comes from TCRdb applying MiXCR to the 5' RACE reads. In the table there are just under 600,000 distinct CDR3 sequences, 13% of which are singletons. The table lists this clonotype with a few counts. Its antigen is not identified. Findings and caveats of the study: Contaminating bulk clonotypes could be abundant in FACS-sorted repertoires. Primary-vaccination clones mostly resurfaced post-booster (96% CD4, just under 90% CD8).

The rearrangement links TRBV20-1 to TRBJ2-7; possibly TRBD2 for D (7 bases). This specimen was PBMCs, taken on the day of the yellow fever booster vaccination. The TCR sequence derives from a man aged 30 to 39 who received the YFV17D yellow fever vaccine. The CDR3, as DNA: TGCAGTGCTTTCCCCTCTAGGGGGGAGGGCCGCTACGAGCAGTACTTC. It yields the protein CSAFPSRGEGRYEQYF.